These 5 T cell receptor beta chains were sequenced from one sample in a study of blood T cell repertoires in COVID-19. Method: immunoSEQ multiplex PCR; TCRdb's copy keeps in-frame clones and lacks some. The sample gives roughly 68,000 clones, 79% of which show up once; roughly a tenth is in the top ten. The material sequenced was peripheral blood. The receptors derive from a woman aged 45-65 years with acute or convalescent COVID-19.

This clone has only a few counts. The V gene is TRBV5-5, the J gene TRBJ1-2; 7 bases align to TRBD1. The J segment lost 2 bases and the V segment lost 0 bases, leaving 1 base of the junction unmatched. The CDR3 runs to 14 residues. In germline, CDR1 is SGHKS, CDR2 YYEKEE (reference sequence). CDR3 DNA sequence: TGTGCCAGCAGCTTGGAACAGGGGAACTATGGCTACACCTTC. As protein: CASSLEQGNYGYTF.

The chain joins TRBV5-1 to TRBJ1-6; D is uncertain. The length of the CDR3 is 16 residues. CDR1 SGHRS and CDR2 YFSETQ come from the germline V gene. V lost 5 bases and J 2 bases, leaving 14 bases between the germline ends. The CDR3 nucleotides read TGCGCCAGCAGACCCGGGTCGGGGACCTATAATTCACCCCTCCACTTT. The encoded protein is CASRPGSGTYNSPLHF.

CDR3 sequence (DNA): TGTGCCAGCAGCCTCATTGGGGGCGTGGAAGACACCGGGGAGCTGTTTTTT. Translation gives CASSLIGGVEDTGELFF. The V gene is TRBV11-3, the J gene TRBJ2-2; tentative D call: TRBD1 (6 bases). The V end was cut by 5 bases, the J end by 3 bases, with 19 bases between. This CDR3 contains 17 residues. CDR1 is SGHNT, CDR2 YENEEA, per germline.

This clone was seen a single time. The chain employs TRBV7-8 and TRBJ1-2; tentatively, D is TRBD1 (5 bases). This CDR3 region has 13 residues. Germline V lookup: CDR1 SGHVS, CDR2 FQNEAQ. Trimming stripped 3 bases from V and 8 bases from J, with 13 bases between. As DNA, the CDR3 is TGTGCCAGCAGCTTGGGGGGACCTGGGGGCTACACCTTC. This gives the protein CASSLGGPGGYTF.

J is TRBJ2-1 and V is TRBV29-1; the D is unclear. Per germline, CDR1 SQVTM and CDR2 ANQGSEA. CDR3 length: 13 amino acids. V gave up 3 bases and J gave up 8 bases, with 14 bases separating them. CDR3 nucleotide sequence: TGCAGCGTTGATTGGGCTACAATCGATGAGCAGTTCTTC. Translating gives CSVDWATIDEQFF.